Included here is one TCR beta chain sequence, with context. Antigen: not known. Cells sorted by CD45RO/CCR7/CD25/CD127/CD95/CD27 comprised CD4+ naive, central memory, regulatory and stem cell-like memory cells. This record comes from a study of beta chain features in type 1 diabetes. Overall study: Healthy donors resembled patients in age, gender and cell yields.

Sequencing targeted expressed TCRB transcripts, as all isolated RNA had been reverse transcribed. Roughly 3.5 million reads per sample were averaged for naive, central memory and regulatory samples. Generated by immunoSEQ multiplex PCR, the TCRdb table keeps only in-frame clones and is missing some. The sample yields more than 200,000 clones, about a sixth seen once. From germline, CDR1 is GTSNPN and CDR2 SVGIG (reference sequence). This CDR3 is 13 amino acids long. The ends lost 4 bases at V and 6 bases at J; junction bases unmatched: 5. Study outcomes and limitations: In all four CD4+ subsets, TCRB CDR3 length was significantly, moderately reduced in type 1 diabetes. Junctions at VDJ sites from type 1 diabetes patients had fewer insertions and more deletions.

The chain carries TRBV30 and TRBJ2-4, with TRBD2 identical over 8 bases. The sequenced material came from naive CD4+ T cells from blood. The source is a man aged 30 to 39 with type 1 diabetes. CDR3 nucleotides: TGTGCCTGGAACGGACTAGCTGGAAACATTCAGTACTTC. Translation: CAWNGLAGNIQYF.